One sample yielded the 18 T cell receptor beta chains listed below, sequenced in a study of T cells in Graves' hyperthyroidism and ophthalmopathy. The TCR beta CDR3 regions underwent amplification using RNA transcripts as the source. First-round RT-PCR targeting the TCR CDR3 was performed with the HTBI primer set. TCRdb re-derived calls from the multiplex PCR reads in MiXCR, one entry per CDR3 protein. The data show over 500,000 distinct CDR3 sequences, 15% to 20% seen once. Material: blood. The origin of the receptors is a woman under 30 with Graves' ophthalmopathy.

In this sample, this clonotype turned up a few times. The CDR3 coding sequence is TGTGCCAGTATGGGAACAGGGGTTCTTGGCTACACCTTC. This sequence encodes CASMGTGVLGYTF. This chain uses TRBV19 with TRBJ1-2; 7 bases line up with TRBD1. Per germline, CDR1 LNHDA and CDR2 SQIVND (reference sequence). The V and J ends lost 7 bases and 7 bases, in that order; junction bases with no gene match: 9. The CDR3 runs 13 residues.

In its sample, this clonotype was seen many times. The chain uses TRBV27 and TRBJ1-2, with a weak D call TRBD1 (6 bases). Germline CDR1 reads MNHEY; CDR2 reads SMNVEV (reference sequence). V was pared by 6 bases and J by 7 bases, with 15 bases between. CDR3 length: 13 amino acids. Here the CDR3 reads CASSFPGASGYTF. The DNA for the CDR3 is TGTGCCAGCAGCTTCCCGGGGGCCAGTGGCTACACCTTC.

This clonotype was seen more than once but under ten times. The rearrangement links TRBV5-6 to TRBJ1-2, with 8 bases matching TRBD1. The CDR3 totals 16 residues. Germline lookup yields CDR1 SGHDT and CDR2 YYEEEE. Trimming took 1 base from V and 2 from J; bases not matched to a gene: 7. CDR3 in amino acids: CASSLISQGVNYGYTF. The DNA of the CDR3 is TGTGCCAGCAGCTTGATTTCACAGGGGGTCAACTATGGCTACACCTTC. The full variable domain, completed using reference TRBV5-6 and TRBJ1-2, is DAGVTQSPTHLIKTRGQQVTLRCSPKSGHDTVSWYQQALGQGPQFIFQYYEEEERQRGNFPDRFSGHQFPNYSSELNVNALLLGDSALYLCASSLISQGVNYGYTFGSGTRLTVV.

CDR3 sequence: CSAGQARGANSPLHF. The CDR3 coding sequence is TGCAGTGCTGGACAGGCCAGAGGGGCCAATTCACCCCTCCACTTT. This sequence joins TRBV20-1 and TRBJ1-6, with TRBD1 identical over 7 bases. Losses at the gene ends were 5 bases for V and 7 bases for J; bases not matched to a gene: 11. The CDR3 is made up of 15 amino acids. Germline V lookup: CDR1 DFQATT, CDR2 SNEGSKA (reference sequence).

In its sample, this clonotype was seen a few times. The chain links TRBV5-8 to TRBJ2-2; D remains unclear. The length of the CDR3 is 13 residues. Germline V gene sequence: CDR1 SGHTS, CDR2 YDEGEE. With 5 bases removed from V and 4 bases from J, the gap between germline ends came to 9 bases. CDR3 DNA sequence: TGTGCCAGCAGAGGTACGGGCACCGGGGAGCTGTTTTTT. As protein: CASRGTGTGELFF.

This chain joins TRBV5-1 and TRBJ1-2; D is uncertain. In germline, CDR1 is SGHRS, CDR2 YFSETQ. The length of the CDR3 is 14 residues. Trimming pared 0 bases from V and 4 bases from J, leaving 10 bases between. CDR3: CASSLAETAYGYTF. The DNA of the CDR3 is TGCGCCAGCAGCTTGGCAGAGACGGCCTATGGCTACACCTTC.

This clonotype turned up a few times. This chain links TRBV20-1 with TRBJ2-1; 13 bases agree with TRBD2. Germline-derived CDR1 and CDR2 are DFQATT and SNEGSKA (reference sequence). The CDR3 runs to 14 residues. The V and J ends lost 5 bases and 6 bases, in that order; junction bases with no gene match: 4. As DNA, the CDR3 is TGCAGTGCTCTCCGGACTAGCGGGGGCAATGAGCAGTTCTTC. Its translation is CSALRTSGGNEQFF.

The chain couples TRBV5-1 to TRBJ1-1; 7 nucleotides align to TRBD1. The CDR3 totals 16 residues. The ends lost 4 bases at V and 1 base at J; junction bases unmatched: 10. The germline gives CDR1 SGHRS, CDR2 YFSETQ. CDR3 sequence reads: CASSEGAGGQNTEAFF. In DNA form, the CDR3 reads TGCGCCAGCAGCGAAGGGGCAGGGGGGCAGAACACTGAAGCTTTCTTT.

This clonotype came up a few times. The chain joins TRBV5-6 to TRBJ1-2; the D gene is possibly TRBD1 (6 bases). This CDR3 has 16 amino acids. V lost 2 bases to trimming and J lost 8 bases, with 22 bases between them. Germline V gene lookup returns CDR1 SGHDT and CDR2 YYEEEE. CDR3 protein: CASSFRGAEVSRGYTF. Written as DNA, the CDR3 is TGTGCCAGCAGCTTTAGGGGGGCTGAGGTATCACGCGGCTACACCTTC.

The genes are TRBV11-2 and TRBJ1-3; TRBD1 aligns across 7 bases. The CDR3 has 17 amino acids. V was pared by 1 base and J by 4 bases, with 10 bases of the junction left unmatched. CDR1 and CDR2 (germline): SGHAT, FQNNGV. DNA of the CDR3: TGTGCCAGCAGCTTAGTGAGGGGGCGCCGGTCCGGAAACACCATATATTTT. Protein: CASSLVRGRRSGNTIYF.

This clonotype was observed a handful of times. V usage is TRBV9 and J usage is TRBJ1-5; D gene ambiguous. With 4 bases removed from V and 1 base from J, the gap between germline ends came to 9 bases. CDR1 is SGDLS and CDR2 is YYNGEE in the germline V gene. The CDR3 has 14 residues. The CDR3 DNA reads as TGTGCCAGCAGCACCGACGGGAGCAATCAGCCCCAGCATTTT. It yields the protein CASSTDGSNQPQHF.

Only a few counts were recorded for this clonotype. V usage is TRBV7-9 and J usage is TRBJ1-2; D possibly corresponds to TRBD1 (6 bases). Trimming took off 4 bases at V and 2 bases at J, with 14 bases between the two ends. The CDR3 has 15 residues. The germline gives CDR1 SEHNR, CDR2 FQNEAQ (reference sequence). In nucleotides, the CDR3 is TGTGCCAGCAGCTCCCGGGACACTGAGAACTATGGCTACACCTTC. Translation gives CASSSRDTENYGYTF.

This clonotype has at least ten counts. The chain employs TRBV28 and TRBJ1-1, with TRBD1 as a possible D gene (5 bases). The CDR3 is 13 residues long. Germline V gene data show CDR1 as MDHEN and CDR2 as SYDVKM. V lost 6 bases, J lost 8 bases, and 16 bases lay in between. The CDR3, as DNA: TGTGCCAGCAGCGGATATGTAGGGGTAGAAGCTTTCTTT. Translating it yields CASSGYVGVEAFF. Full variable domain (remainder filled in from reference TRBV28 and TRBJ1-1): DVKVTQSSRYLVKRTGEKVFLECVQDMDHENMFWYRQDPGLGLRLIYFSYDVKMKEKGDIPEGYSVSREKKERFSLILESASTNQTSMYLCASSGYVGVEAFFGQGTRLTVV.

This clonotype was seen many times. The V call is TRBV6-1, the J call TRBJ2-3; no reliable D call. Germline-derived CDR1 and CDR2 are MNHNS and SASEGT. V was clipped by 4 bases and J by 2 bases, with 10 bases between them. The CDR3 consists of 14 residues. CDR3 sequence: CASSGAGDTDTQYF. The CDR3 nucleotides read TGTGCCAGCAGTGGAGCTGGTGACACAGATACGCAGTATTTT.

The rearrangement links TRBV20-1 to TRBJ1-1; TRBD1 matches 10 bases. Losses at the gene ends were 3 bases for V and 4 bases for J; bases not matched to a gene: 8. Germline CDR1 and CDR2: DFQATT and SNEGSKA (reference sequence). The CDR3 extends over 15 amino acids. CDR3: CSARTGQGLITEAFF. The CDR3 nucleotides are TGCAGTGCTAGGACGGGACAGGGGTTAATCACTGAAGCTTTCTTT.

This clonotype was found many times. This chain joins TRBV11-2 and TRBJ2-1; TRBD2 is a possible D gene (7 bases). The CDR3 is made up of 17 amino acids. Trimming removed 5 bases from V and 2 bases from J, with 19 bases in between. Germline CDR1 and CDR2: SGHAT and FQNNGV. The CDR3 region has the DNA TGTGCCAGCAGCCGCCATTTTAGGGGGGGCGCCTACAATGAGCAGTTCTTC. It encodes CASSRHFRGGAYNEQFF. The entire variable domain, with the rest obtained from reference TRBV11-2 and TRBJ2-1, is as follows: EAGVAQSPRYKIIEKRQSVAFWCNPISGHATLYWYQQILGQGPKLLIQFQNNGVVDDSQLPKDRFSAERLKGVDSTLKIQPAKLEDSAVYLCASSRHFRGGAYNEQFFGPGTRLTVL.

This clonotype was picked up many times. CDR3 bases: TGTGCCAGCAGCCTCGGTGGGAGACGAGAGACCCAGTACTTC. This translates into CASSLGGRRETQYF. This rearrangement joins TRBV7-3 to TRBJ2-5; tentatively, D is TRBD2 (5 bases). V was pared by 5 bases and J by 4 bases, with 14 bases between. This CDR3 contains 14 residues. Germline V lookup: CDR1 SGHTA, CDR2 FQGTGA.

This clonotype was counted a few times. V gene TRBV9 combines with J gene TRBJ1-2; D remains unclear. The CDR3 sequence is 15 residues long. Trimming took off 0 bases at V and 4 bases at J, with 13 bases between the two ends. CDR1 and CDR2 (germline): SGDLS, YYNGEE. CDR3 in amino acids: CASSVAGSGVYGYTF. For the CDR3, the DNA is TGTGCCAGCAGCGTAGCCGGAAGCGGGGTCTATGGCTACACCTTC.